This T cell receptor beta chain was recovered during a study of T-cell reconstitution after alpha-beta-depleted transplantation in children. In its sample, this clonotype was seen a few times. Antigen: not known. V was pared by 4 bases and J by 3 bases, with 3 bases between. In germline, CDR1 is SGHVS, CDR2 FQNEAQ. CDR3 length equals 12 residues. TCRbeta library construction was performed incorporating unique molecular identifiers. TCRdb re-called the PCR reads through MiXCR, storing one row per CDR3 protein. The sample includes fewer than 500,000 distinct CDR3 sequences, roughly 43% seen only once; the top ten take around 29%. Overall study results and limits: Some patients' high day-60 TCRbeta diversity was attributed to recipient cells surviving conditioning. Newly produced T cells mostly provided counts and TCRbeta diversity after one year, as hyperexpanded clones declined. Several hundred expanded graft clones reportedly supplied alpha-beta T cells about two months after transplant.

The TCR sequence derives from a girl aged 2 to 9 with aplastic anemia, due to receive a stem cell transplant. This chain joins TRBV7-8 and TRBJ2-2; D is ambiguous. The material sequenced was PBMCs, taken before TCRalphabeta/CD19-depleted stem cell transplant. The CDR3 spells CASSSDTGELFF. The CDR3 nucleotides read TGTGCCAGCAGCTCCGACACCGGGGAGCTGTTTTTT.